A selection of T cell receptor beta chains follows, all from one sample in a study of cytomegalovirus exposure and HLA in healthy donors. Sequenced by immunoSEQ multiplex PCR; TCRdb stores in-frame clones only, minus some. In the table there are 150,000 to 200,000 clones, about four fifths of which are singletons. Sequencing used PBMCs. The receptor set was obtained from a man aged 18 to 35 in good health and CMV-seropositive. Both conserved end residues are part of each CDR3. Fields, in order: V gene, CDR3 protein.

v_call: TRBV27
cdr3_aa: CASSPLAGGSTDTQYF

v_call: TRBV28
cdr3_aa: CASSSTSGTVNEQFF

v_call: TRBV7-3
cdr3_aa: CASSLGWEAGTDTQYF

v_call: TRBV5-1
cdr3_aa: CASSLGSGGMNTEAFF

v_call: TRBV5-1
cdr3_aa: CASSKGTGGTEAFF

v_call: TRBV7-2
cdr3_aa: CASRPSPRGEQYF

v_call: TRBV28
cdr3_aa: CASSLTGAIGYTF

v_call: TRBV7-2
cdr3_aa: CASSLARAGGGEQFF

v_call: TRBV27
cdr3_aa: CASSPPGLAGPRTGELFF

v_call: TRBV4-3
cdr3_aa: CASSLRGNTGELFF

v_call: TRBV27
cdr3_aa: CASSGGLQETQYF

v_call: TRBV28
cdr3_aa: CASSIRQGANTEAFF

v_call: TRBV6-6
cdr3_aa: CASRERQGGFGNTIYF

v_call: TRBV2
cdr3_aa: CASRVSGETQYF